Described below is a single T cell receptor (beta chain) sequence and its context. In Seattle, patients joined the study during active infection and were tracked longitudinally. Per germline, CDR1 SGHTA and CDR2 FQGNSA. The CDR3 covers 18 residues. With V trimmed by 5 bases and J by 4 bases, 10 bases remained unmatched. This sample was included in a study of blood T cell repertoires in COVID-19. Looking at the study overall: The study drew acute and convalescent COVID-19 samples from the United States, Italy and Spain.

Original methodology: Amplification of reference gene primers was used by the study to estimate nucleated cell counts. Profiled with immunoSEQ multiplex PCR; TCRdb holds only in-frame clones, not every one. The V and J calls and clone size were taken over from that table, and D and trimming were inferred from the DNA. The table has around 230,000 clones, 85% seen once. Specimen: peripheral blood. The V gene is TRBV7-2, the J gene TRBJ2-1; 14 nucleotides align to TRBD2. The TCR comes from a man between 50 and 59 years old with COVID-19, enrolled during active disease. As DNA, the CDR3 is TGTGCCAGCAGCCTCGGGACTAGCGGGGGACTACTTTACAATGAGCAGTTCTTC. Its protein is CASSLGTSGGLLYNEQFF.